This TCR beta chain emerged from a study of cytomegalovirus exposure and HLA in healthy donors. Study-level background: It was reported in a later analysis that the same platform had been used for the 120 validation repertoires as for the roughly 710 first-cohort repertoires.

V was pared by 5 bases and J by 4 bases, with 5 bases of the junction left unmatched. Looked up from germline, CDR1 is LNHDA and CDR2 is SQIVND (reference sequence). The CDR3 totals 14 residues. Profiled with immunoSEQ multiplex PCR; TCRdb holds only in-frame clones, not every one. Found here are 110,000 or so clones, approximately 85% of them singletons; the top ten hold roughly 5%. This clone was found a few times. The chain recombines TRBV19 with TRBJ2-1, with 7 bases that match TRBD1. Sample: PBMCs. The sequence came from a man aged 18 to 29 in good health and CMV-seronegative. CDR3: CASSAGQEYNEQFF. The CDR3 nucleotides read TGTGCCAGTAGTGCCGGACAGGAGTACAATGAGCAGTTCTTC.